The 19 T cell receptor beta chains in this list originate from one sample, sequenced in a study of blood T cell repertoires in COVID-19. This table comes from immunoSEQ multiplex PCR, and its TCRdb copy is limited to in-frame clones, with some not included. The table includes 250,000 to 350,000 clones, approximately 85% detected once. What was sequenced was PBMCs or T cells enriched from blood (not recorded which). These receptors were taken from a woman in her 30s who had recovered from COVID-19.

The chain recombines TRBV6-5 with TRBJ1-2; D might be TRBD1 (5 bases). CDR1 is MNHEY and CDR2 is SVGAGI in the germline V gene. Trimming took 0 bases from V and 0 from J, leaving 8 bases between them. The length of the CDR3 is 15 residues. The CDR3 reads CASSYSPQANYGYTF. The CDR3 DNA sequence: TGTGCCAGCAGTTACTCACCACAGGCTAACTATGGCTACACCTTC.

This clone was seen only once. The chain joins TRBV27 to TRBJ1-3; 8 positions match TRBD1. Germline CDR1 and CDR2: MNHEY and SMNVEV (reference sequence). The CDR3 runs 14 residues. The V and J ends lost 5 bases and 9 bases, in that order; junction bases with no gene match: 9. Written as DNA, the CDR3 is TGTGCCAGCAGTACCAGACAGGGGAGGCCCACCATATATTTT. This translates into CASSTRQGRPTIYF.

The rearrangement joins TRBV5-6 to TRBJ2-1; 9 bases align to TRBD1. The CDR3 has 15 residues. V trimming: 4 bases; J trimming: 4 bases; junction bases outside the gene matches: 6. Germline CDR1 SGHDT, CDR2 YYEEEE. The DNA for the CDR3 is TGTGCCAGCAGCCCGGGGACAGGGATATACAATGAGCAGTTCTTC. Its protein product is CASSPGTGIYNEQFF.

The gene calls are TRBV7-9 and TRBJ2-7, with D maybe TRBD2 (5 bases). CDR1 is SEHNR, CDR2 FQNEAQ, per germline (reference sequence). Trimming took 5 bases from V and 3 from J, leaving 11 bases between them. CDR3 length equals 13 residues. CDR3 loop: CASSRNRDYEQYF. CDR3 DNA: TGTGCCAGCAGCCGCAATCGGGACTACGAGCAGTACTTC. Full variable domain (outside the CDR3, taken from reference TRBV7-9 and TRBJ2-7): DTGVSQNPRHKITKRGQNVTFRCDPISEHNRLYWYRQTLGQGPEFLTYFQNEAQLEKSRLLSDRFSAERPKGSFSTLEIQRTEQGDSAMYLCASSRNRDYEQYFGPGTRLTVT.

The rearrangement links TRBV1 to TRBJ1-5; TRBD1, the D gene given by the table, was not confirmed from the DNA. TRBV1 is a pseudogene segment. This CDR3 comprises 13 residues. This CDR3 is CTSRGQSHQPQHF. DNA for the CDR3: TGCACCAGCCGGGGACAGTCACATCAGCCCCAGCATTTT.

CDR3 DNA: TGTGCCTGGAGTACGGGACAGCAGCCCCAGCATTTT. Protein product: CAWSTGQQPQHF. This chain links TRBV30 with TRBJ1-5; 7 bases are shared with TRBD1. CDR3 length equals 12 residues. Germline values: CDR1 GTSNPN, CDR2 SVGIG (reference sequence). V lost 2 bases and J lost 7; bases outside the gene matches: 2. Drawing the rest from reference TRBV30 and TRBJ1-5, the complete variable domain is SQTIHQWPATLVQPVGSPLSLECTVEGTSNPNLYWYRQAAGRGLQLLFYSVGIGQISSEVPQNLSASRPQDRQFILSSKKLLLSDSGFYLCAWSTGQQPQHFGDGTRLSIL.

The chain is built from TRBV3-1 (or the pseudogene TRBV3-2) and TRBJ1-1; D gene unclear. The ends were cut back, 6 bases at V and 0 bases at J, with 14 bases in the middle. The CDR3 runs to 15 residues. Germline assignment: CDR1 LGHDT and CDR2 YNNKEL (reference sequence). CDR3 in DNA: TGTGCCAGCAGGGAGGCGCCTATATTGAACACTGAAGCTTTCTTT. As protein: CASREAPILNTEAFF.

This clone was counted once. This chain connects TRBV9 to TRBJ2-1, with TRBD2 matching 14 bases. The V gene end was trimmed by 1 base and the J gene end by 0 bases; junction bases not matched to a gene: 21. Germline loops: CDR1 SGDLS, CDR2 YYNGEE. CDR3 length: 24 amino acids. The CDR3 bases are TGTGCCAGCAGCGTACTTGCGGGGGCGAGACCGGGACTAGCGGGAGCGGTCTCCTACAATGAGCAGTTCTTC. Protein product: CASSVLAGARPGLAGAVSYNEQFF.

The rearrangement joins TRBV7-6 to TRBJ2-7, with D perhaps TRBD2 (5 bases). V dropped 1 base and J dropped 2 bases, with 12 bases sitting between them. This CDR3 region has 15 residues. In germline, CDR1 is SGHVS, CDR2 FNYEAQ. The CDR3, as DNA: TGTGCCAGCAGCTTAGAATCAGGAGGTCCCTACGAGCAGTACTTC. Protein: CASSLESGGPYEQYF.

The V gene is TRBV5-8, the J gene TRBJ1-5; tentatively, D is TRBD1 (6 bases). Trimming pared 0 bases from V and 0 bases from J, leaving 7 bases between. From germline, CDR1 is SGHTS and CDR2 YDEGEE. The CDR3 is 15 amino acids. The CDR3 DNA is TGTGCCAGCAGCTTGGGGACAGATAGCAATCAGCCCCAGCATTTT. Its translation is CASSLGTDSNQPQHF. Full variable domain (rest looked up from reference TRBV5-8 and TRBJ1-5): EAGVTQSPTHLIKTRGQQATLRCSPISGHTSVYWYQQALGLGLQFLLWYDEGEERNRGNFPPRFSGRQFPNYSSELNVNALELEDSALYLCASSLGTDSNQPQHFGDGTRLSIL.

The V and J genes are TRBV4-2 and TRBJ1-6; the match to TRBD1 covers 9 bases. The length of the CDR3 is 16 residues. J gave up 10 bases and V 0 bases, and 7 bases lay outside the gene matches. Germline CDR1 reads LGHNA; CDR2 reads YNFKEQ. This CDR3 reads CASSQDSGQGQSPLHF. DNA for the CDR3: TGTGCCAGCAGCCAAGATTCGGGACAGGGTCAATCACCCCTCCACTTT.

The chain employs TRBV19 and TRBJ1-2, with 8 bases matching TRBD1. CDR1 is LNHDA, CDR2 SQIVND, per germline (reference sequence). V shed 2 bases, J shed 5 bases, and the junction held 10 bases outside the gene matches. The CDR3 totals 16 residues. CDR3 sequence (DNA): TGTGCCAGTAGTATAAGTCCTCAGGGGGCTCGTTATGGCTACACCTTC. Translating it yields CASSISPQGARYGYTF.

This clone was recorded only once. This chain uses TRBV9 with TRBJ2-1, with D possibly matching TRBD2 (6 bases). This CDR3 is built from 15 residues. CDR1 and CDR2 from the germline V gene are SGDLS and YYNGEE. V shed 0 bases and J shed 3 bases, with 10 bases lying between them. The CDR3 reads CASSVVGTYYNEQFF. CDR3 bases: TGTGCCAGCAGCGTAGTGGGGACTTACTACAATGAGCAGTTCTTC.

The V gene is TRBV29-1, the J gene TRBJ2-6, with D hard to call. The germline V gene has CDR1 SQVTM and CDR2 ANQGSEA. CDR3 length equals 14 residues. V lost 3 bases to trimming and J lost 0 bases, with 6 bases between them. The CDR3 sequence is CSVEADSGANVLTF. The CDR3 region has the DNA TGCAGCGTTGAGGCAGACTCTGGGGCCAACGTCCTGACTTTC. Drawing the rest from reference TRBV29-1 and TRBJ2-6, the complete variable domain is SAVISQKPSRDICQRGTSLTIQCQVDSQVTMMFWYRQQPGQSLTLIATANQGSEATYESGFVIDKFPISRPNLTFSTLTVSNMSPEDSSIYLCSVEADSGANVLTFGAGSRLTVL.

This clone has just one count. The V and J genes are TRBV28 and TRBJ2-3; 10 bases map to TRBD2. Germline V gene data show CDR1 as MDHEN and CDR2 as SYDVKM. V lost 7 bases, J lost 7 bases, and 11 bases stayed unmatched. The CDR3 sequence is 15 residues long. The CDR3 DNA is TGTGCCAGCATTGAAAGCGGGAGGGCCGGGAATACGCAGTATTTT. Protein: CASIESGRAGNTQYF. Filled out from reference TRBV28 and TRBJ2-3, the complete variable domain reads DVKVTQSSRYLVKRTGEKVFLECVQDMDHENMFWYRQDPGLGLRLIYFSYDVKMKEKGDIPEGYSVSREKKERFSLILESASTNQTSMYLCASIESGRAGNTQYFGPGTRLTVL.

This chain uses TRBV6-5 with TRBJ2-2; D gene uncertain. Germline V gene sequence: CDR1 MNHEY, CDR2 SVGAGI. There are 13 residues in the CDR3. Trimming left V 2 bases short and J 7 bases short, with 8 bases between. CDR3 sequence: CASSYLTGGELFF. The CDR3 DNA sequence: TGTGCCAGCAGTTACCTTACGGGCGGGGAGCTGTTTTTT.

The chain has TRBV19 and TRBJ2-7; the match to TRBD1 covers 7 bases. The germline V gene encodes CDR1 LNHDA and CDR2 SQIVND (reference sequence). This CDR3 is built from 14 residues. The V segment lost 5 bases and the J segment 2 bases; nucleotides outside the gene matches: 6. In DNA, the CDR3 is TGTGCCAGTAGTTCCCCGGGACAGACCTACGAGCAGTACTTC. Translation: CASSSPGQTYEQYF.

The CDR3 protein is CASSIKGREAEQYF. CDR3 nucleotides: TGTGCCAGTAGTATAAAGGGCAGGGAAGCCGAGCAGTACTTC. V gene TRBV19 combines with J gene TRBJ2-7, with TRBD1 as a possible D gene (5 bases). The CDR3 length is 14 residues. Germline loops: CDR1 LNHDA, CDR2 SQIVND (reference sequence). With 2 bases removed from V and 6 bases from J, the gap between germline ends came to 14 bases.

The chain couples TRBV15 to TRBJ1-6; D not resolved. The CDR3 is 14 amino acids. CDR1 is LNHNV and CDR2 is YYDKDF in the germline V gene (reference sequence). V dropped 3 bases and J dropped 7 bases, with 10 bases sitting between them. The CDR3 nucleotides are TGTGCCACCAGCAGCTCTCTAGAAAATTCACCCCTCCACTTT. Translating gives CATSSSLENSPLHF.